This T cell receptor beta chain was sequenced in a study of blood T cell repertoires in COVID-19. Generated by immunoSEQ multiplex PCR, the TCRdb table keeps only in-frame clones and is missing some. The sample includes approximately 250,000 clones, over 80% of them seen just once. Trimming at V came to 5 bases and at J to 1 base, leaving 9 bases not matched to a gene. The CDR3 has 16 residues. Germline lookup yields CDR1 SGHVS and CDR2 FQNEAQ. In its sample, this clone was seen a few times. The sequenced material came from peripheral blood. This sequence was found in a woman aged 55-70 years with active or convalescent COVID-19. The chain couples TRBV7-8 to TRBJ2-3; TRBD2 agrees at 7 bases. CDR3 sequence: CASSPLAGRGTDTQYF. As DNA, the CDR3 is TGTGCCAGCAGCCCACTGGCGGGGAGGGGCACAGATACGCAGTATTTT.